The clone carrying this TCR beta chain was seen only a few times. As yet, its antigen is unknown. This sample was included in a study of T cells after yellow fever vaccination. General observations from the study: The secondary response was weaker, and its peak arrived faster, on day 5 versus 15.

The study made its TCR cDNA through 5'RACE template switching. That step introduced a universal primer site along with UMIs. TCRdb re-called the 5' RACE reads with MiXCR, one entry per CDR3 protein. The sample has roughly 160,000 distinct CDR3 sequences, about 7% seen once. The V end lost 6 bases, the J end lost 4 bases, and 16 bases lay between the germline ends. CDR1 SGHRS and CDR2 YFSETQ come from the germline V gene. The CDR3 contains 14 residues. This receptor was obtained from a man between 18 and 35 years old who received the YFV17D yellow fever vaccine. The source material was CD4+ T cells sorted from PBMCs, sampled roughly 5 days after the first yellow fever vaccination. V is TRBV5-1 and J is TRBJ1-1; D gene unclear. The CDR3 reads CASNNGEAGTEAFF. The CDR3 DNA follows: TGCGCCAGCAATAATGGGGAAGCTGGCACTGAAGCTTTCTTT.